The 21 T cell receptor beta chains below come from one sample, sequenced in a study of T cell changes during pregnancy in multiple sclerosis (dated by TCRdb to about 2019). Libraries were built with the immunoSEQ multiplex PCR assay. TCRdb took this table from immuneACCESS and kept in-frame rearrangements with V and J called. Such tables lack part of the clones; where checked against another copy, unresolved V genes explain under half of the gap, and the rest is unexplained. The sample data list tens of thousands of clones, and more than 90% of these were observed just once. The ten top clones hold under 2.5% of the sample. The specimen was CD4+ T cells from peripheral blood mononuclear cells, collected after pregnancy. The receptors shown here come from a female donor in good health, enrolled as a control in a pregnancy study.

The chain carries TRBV28 and TRBJ2-1; TRBD2 matches 14 bases. The V gene end was trimmed by 3 bases and the J gene end by 12 bases; junction bases not matched to a gene: 4. Germline CDR1 MDHEN, CDR2 SYDVKM. There are 14 residues in the CDR3. For the CDR3, the DNA is TGTGCCAGCAGTTTGACTAGCGGGAGGGCCGTGCAGTTCTTC. Its translation: CASSLTSGRAVQFF.

The chain combines TRBV4-1 with TRBJ1-1, with D unresolved. The CDR3 runs to 14 residues. Germline assignment: CDR1 MGHRA and CDR2 YSYEKL. Trimming pared 8 bases from V and 4 bases from J, leaving 17 bases between. CDR3 sequence reads: CASRGVRGSTEAFF. The CDR3, as DNA: TGCGCCAGCCGGGGTGTTCGAGGGTCCACTGAAGCTTTCTTT.

The chain joins TRBV29-1 to TRBJ1-5; the D gene is possibly TRBD1 (5 bases). The CDR3 is 13 amino acids. Germline-derived CDR1 and CDR2 are SQVTM and ANQGSEA. V was pared by 4 bases and J by 7 bases, with 14 bases between. CDR3 in amino acids: CSVADAGGQPQHF. CDR3 in DNA: TGCAGCGTTGCCGACGCGGGGGGGCAGCCCCAGCATTTT. The full variable domain, rest sourced from reference TRBV29-1 and TRBJ1-5, is SAVISQKPSRDICQRGTSLTIQCQVDSQVTMMFWYRQQPGQSLTLIATANQGSEATYESGFVIDKFPISRPNLTFSTLTVSNMSPEDSSIYLCSVADAGGQPQHFGDGTRLSIL.

This chain links TRBV5-1 with TRBJ2-1, with TRBD1 as a possible D gene (5 bases). V was shortened by 2 bases and J by 8 bases, with 8 bases between the two germline ends. Germline V gene data show CDR1 as SGHRS and CDR2 as YFSETQ. This CDR3 comprises 12 residues. In nucleotides, the CDR3 is TGCGCCAGCAGCTTCGTAGGGGATGAGCAGTTCTTC. Translated: CASSFVGDEQFF.

CDR3 sequence: CASSSGQFSTGELFF. The CDR3, as DNA: TGTGCCAGCAGTTCCGGACAGTTCAGCACCGGGGAGCTGTTTTTT. This chain links TRBV2 with TRBJ2-2; a weak D match, TRBD1 (6 bases). The CDR3 runs to 15 residues. The V end lost 5 bases, the J end lost 4 bases, and 14 bases lay between the germline ends. The germline gives CDR1 SNHLY, CDR2 FYNNEI.

The V and J genes are TRBV28 and TRBJ1-1, with TRBD1 matching 7 bases. V lost 7 bases and J lost 4; bases outside the gene matches: 12. The CDR3 totals 15 residues. From germline, CDR1 is MDHEN and CDR2 SYDVKM. CDR3 nucleotide sequence: TGTGCCAGCAATCAACTGACAGGGAAGGGCACTGAAGCTTTCTTT. Its translation is CASNQLTGKGTEAFF.

This chain connects TRBV5-4 to TRBJ2-5; D might be TRBD1 (5 bases). The CDR3 loop spans 14 amino acids. Trimming left V 2 bases short and J 5 bases short, with 13 bases between. Germline-derived CDR1 and CDR2 are SGHNT and YYREEE (reference sequence). DNA of the CDR3: TGTGCCAGCAGCTTCCCAGGGAATATGGAGACCCAGTACTTC. Amino acids: CASSFPGNMETQYF. The full variable domain, with the rest looked up from reference TRBV5-4 and TRBJ2-5, is ETGVTQSPTHLIKTRGQQVTLRCSSQSGHNTVSWYQQALGQGPQFIFQYYREEENGRGNFPPRFSGLQFPNYSSELNVNALELDDSALYLCASSFPGNMETQYFGPGTRLLVL.

The chain is built from TRBV6-5 and TRBJ2-5; the D is unclear. Germline values: CDR1 MNHEY, CDR2 SVGAGI. The CDR3 is 11 amino acids. V was cut by 8 bases and J by 10 bases, with 14 bases left in between. CDR3 sequence: CASGSGLDQYF. CDR3 DNA sequence: TGTGCCAGCGGGTCCGGGTTGGACCAGTACTTC.

The V gene is TRBV2, the J gene TRBJ2-1, with D perhaps matching TRBD2 (5 bases). This CDR3 region has 12 residues. V lost 7 bases, J lost 9 bases, and 13 bases lay in between. CDR1 is SNHLY and CDR2 is FYNNEI in the germline V gene. The CDR3 sequence is CASKDFGFEQFF. CDR3 bases: TGTGCCAGCAAGGACTTCGGGTTTGAGCAGTTCTTC.

The chain is built from TRBV5-4 and TRBJ2-5; TRBD1 aligns across 9 bases. The CDR3 length is 15 residues. Germline trimming cut 5 bases from V and 5 bases from J; bases unmatched to any gene: 10. CDR1 and CDR2 from the germline V gene are SGHNT and YYREEE (reference sequence). The CDR3 DNA is TGTGCCAGCAGACAATACAGGGGGCGCGGGGAGACCCAGTACTTC. The encoded protein is CASRQYRGRGETQYF.

The chain is built from TRBV19 and TRBJ2-5; the D gene is possibly TRBD1 (5 bases). This CDR3 spans 13 amino acids. Germline V gene sequence: CDR1 LNHDA, CDR2 SQIVND (reference sequence). Trimming removed 1 base from V and 4 bases from J, with 7 bases in between. The CDR3 sequence is CASSIVQGETQYF. The CDR3 DNA is TGTGCCAGTAGTATAGTCCAGGGAGAGACCCAGTACTTC.

V and J are TRBV4-2 and TRBJ1-4; D may be TRBD1 (5 bases). Germline V gives CDR1 LGHNA, CDR2 YNFKEQ. The V and J ends lost 0 bases and 4 bases respectively, with 12 bases between them. The CDR3 is 16 amino acids. The CDR3 DNA reads TGTGCCAGCAGCCAAGATGGTGGGGGGATTAATGAAAAACTGTTTTTT. Amino acid sequence: CASSQDGGGINEKLFF.

The V call is TRBV28, the J call TRBJ1-5; TRBD1 matches 9 bases. CDR3 length equals 15 residues. The V gene's germline CDR1 is MDHEN and CDR2 SYDVKM. V gave up 6 bases and J gave up 2 bases; unmatched junction bases: 5. CDR3 sequence reads: CASRPRQGGNQPQHF. CDR3 in DNA: TGTGCCAGCAGACCCCGACAGGGGGGCAATCAGCCCCAGCATTTT.

V and J are TRBV4-1 and TRBJ1-2, with 7 bases lining up with TRBD1. CDR1 and CDR2 (germline): MGHRA, YSYEKL. The junction had 13 bases not matched to a gene; V was cut back by 0 bases and J by 0 bases. The CDR3 length is 19 residues. The CDR3 DNA reads as TGCGCCAGCAGCCAAGATGGGAGACAGGGCTTAGGGGCTAACTATGGCTACACCTTC. Translated: CASSQDGRQGLGANYGYTF.

This clone was found once. The chain is built from TRBV10-3 and TRBJ2-1; 7 bases agree with TRBD2. The length of the CDR3 is 12 residues. CDR1 and CDR2 (germline): ENHRY, SYGVKD. Unmatched junction bases numbered 8, after V lost 10 bases and J lost 8 bases. The CDR3 loop is CATRLRGDEQFF. For the CDR3, the DNA is TGTGCCACCAGGCTTCGGGGGGATGAGCAGTTCTTC.

The chain links TRBV5-1 to TRBJ1-3; D is unclear. V shed 0 bases and J shed 3 bases, with 13 bases lying between them. The CDR3 loop spans 16 amino acids. Germline V gene data show CDR1 as SGHRS and CDR2 as YFSETQ. The CDR3 DNA is TGCGCCAGCAGCTTGGATGCATCGATGAGTGGAAACACCATATATTTT. Protein product: CASSLDASMSGNTIYF. Full variable domain (outside the CDR3, taken from reference TRBV5-1 and TRBJ1-3): KAGVTQTPRYLIKTRGQQVTLSCSPISGHRSVSWYQQTPGQGLQFLFEYFSETQRNKGNFPGRFSGRQFSNSRSEMNVSTLELGDSALYLCASSLDASMSGNTIYFGEGSWLTVV.

The rearrangement links TRBV7-6 to TRBJ2-1; 8 bases align to TRBD2. Germline V lookup: CDR1 SGHVS, CDR2 FNYEAQ. Germline trimming cut 5 bases from V and 8 bases from J; bases unmatched to any gene: 17. The CDR3 runs 17 residues. The CDR3 loop reads CASSPWRGANVADEQFF. The CDR3 region has the DNA TGTGCCAGCAGCCCATGGCGGGGGGCAAATGTGGCCGATGAGCAGTTCTTC.

The chain links TRBV9 to TRBJ2-7, with 8 bases that match TRBD2. Germline loops: CDR1 SGDLS, CDR2 YYNGEE. CDR3 length equals 17 residues. J lost 2 bases, V lost 4 bases, and 14 bases had no gene match. This chain's CDR3 is CASSLAGRAGDPYEQYF. CDR3 bases: TGTGCCAGCAGCCTTGCCGGGAGAGCGGGAGACCCCTACGAGCAGTACTTC.

Concerning this clone: A junction end diverges from the germline sequence, so it may reflect a read error. This chain uses TRBV7-7 with TRBJ1-4, with D perhaps matching TRBD1 (5 bases). The germline gives CDR1 SSHAT, CDR2 FNYEAQ (reference sequence). The CDR3 length is 15 residues. CDR3 sequence (DNA): TGTGCTAGCAGCTTAGGGGTGAGAGGCCGTGAAAAACTGTTTTTT. Translation: CASSLGVRGREKLFF.

This chain uses TRBV12-5 with TRBJ2-7, with D unclear. The CDR3 sequence is 10 residues long. CDR1 is LGHNT, CDR2 FRNRAP, per germline. V dropped 7 bases and J dropped 4 bases, with 5 bases sitting between them. For the CDR3, the DNA is TGTGCTAGTGTTCCGTACGAGCAGTACTTC. It codes for CASVPYEQYF.

Concerning this clone: The same CDR3 can be traced to other DNA sequences in this sample. V is TRBV4-2 and J is TRBJ2-3; 15 nucleotides align to TRBD2. The CDR3 spans 18 residues. Germline loops: CDR1 LGHNA, CDR2 YNFKEQ. Unmatched junction bases numbered 1, after V lost 0 bases and J lost 0 bases. The CDR3: CASSQEGTSGGSTDTQYF. The CDR3 bases are TGTGCCAGCAGCCAAGAGGGGACTAGCGGGGGGAGCACAGATACGCAGTATTTT.